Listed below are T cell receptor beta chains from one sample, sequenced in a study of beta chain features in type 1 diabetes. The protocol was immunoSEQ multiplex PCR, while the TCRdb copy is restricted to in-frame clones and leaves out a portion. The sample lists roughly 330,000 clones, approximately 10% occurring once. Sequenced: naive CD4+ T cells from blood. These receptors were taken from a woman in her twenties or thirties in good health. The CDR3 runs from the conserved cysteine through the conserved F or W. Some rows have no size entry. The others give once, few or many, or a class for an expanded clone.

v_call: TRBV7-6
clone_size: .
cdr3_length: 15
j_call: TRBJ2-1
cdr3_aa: CASSILAGEYNEQFF

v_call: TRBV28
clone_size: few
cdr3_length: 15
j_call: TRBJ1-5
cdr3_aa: CASSRTTGANQPQHF

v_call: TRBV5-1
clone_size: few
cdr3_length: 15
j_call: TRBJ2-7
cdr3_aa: CASSPGRVVSYEQYF

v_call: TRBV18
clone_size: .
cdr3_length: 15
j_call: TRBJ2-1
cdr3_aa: CASSTTSGSFNEQFF

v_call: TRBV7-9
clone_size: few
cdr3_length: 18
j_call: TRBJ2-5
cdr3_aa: CASSLVRLRGFIQETQYF

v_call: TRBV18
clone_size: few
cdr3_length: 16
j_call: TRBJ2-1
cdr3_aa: CASSPPGLAGIGQKFF

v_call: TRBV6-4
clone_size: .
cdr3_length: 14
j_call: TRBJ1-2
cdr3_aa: CASSEDTRSYGYTF

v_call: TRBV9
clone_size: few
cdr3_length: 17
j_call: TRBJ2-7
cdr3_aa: CASSAGERETLSYEQYF

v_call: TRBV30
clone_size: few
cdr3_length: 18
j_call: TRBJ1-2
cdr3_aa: CAWSVKFSGDRDNYGYTF

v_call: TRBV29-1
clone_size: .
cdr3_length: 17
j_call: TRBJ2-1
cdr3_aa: CSVRQGSLGTSYNEQFF

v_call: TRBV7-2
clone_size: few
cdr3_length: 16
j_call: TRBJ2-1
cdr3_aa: CASSPRGLAGVNEQFF